This T cell receptor beta chain derives from a study of T cell repertoires in cytomegalovirus infection. The overall study: A matching HLA type, together with CMV infection, was signaled by public TCR beta signatures.

This CDR3 is 13 amino acids long. CDR1 and CDR2 from the germline V gene are DFQATT and SNEGSKA (reference sequence). V was shortened by 0 bases and J by 3 bases, with 8 bases between the two germline ends. Findings and limits, study-wide: HLA-C-restricted CMV clonotypes gave the most frequent clonotype in two of eight donors.

Worth noting for this clonotype: Antigen specificity is unknown.

TCRdb analysed the reads with MiXCR anew, one entry per CDR3 protein. The table records some 240,000 distinct CDR3 sequences, 17% of them present only once. Sequenced: CD8+ T cells from PBMCs. The chain combines TRBV20-1 with TRBJ1-2; no clear D. The TCR was taken from a human donor in good health (CMV status not recorded). Some clones in this sample may be carry-over from other donors' samples. CDR3 region: CSARDSGDYGYTF. In DNA form, the CDR3 reads TGCAGTGCTAGAGATTCGGGTGACTATGGCTACACCTTC.